The 11 T cell receptor beta chains below all came from one sample that was sequenced in a study of Ad26.COV2.S vaccination and SARS-CoV-2 variants. Data came from immunoSEQ multiplex PCR; TCRdb stores just in-frame clones and leaves some out. This sample has roughly 410,000 clones, with roughly 80% found just once. The sample's treatment: roughly 20 received Ad26.COV2.S at low or high dose, single or two shots; about five received placebo; per-sample allocation not given. Sampling occurred on day 63 after the first vaccine or placebo injection. This specimen was peripheral blood, taken in a trial of Ad26.COV2.S vaccine versus placebo. Source of these receptors: a person between 18 and 60 years old who received the Ad26.COV2.S COVID-19 vaccine or a placebo.

This chain connects TRBV11-2 to TRBJ1-2; D remains ambiguous. Germline loops: CDR1 SGHAT, CDR2 FQNNGV. Trimming removed 6 bases at V and 8 bases at J, with 13 bases between. CDR3 length: 12 residues. The CDR3 sequence is CASSLGPKGYTF. CDR3 coding DNA: TGTGCCAGCAGTCTCGGCCCCAAGGGCTACACCTTC.

CDR3 protein: CASSLSPGTASYEQYF. As DNA, the CDR3 is TGCGCCAGCAGCCTTTCACCCGGGACGGCCTCCTACGAGCAGTACTTC. V usage is TRBV4-1 and J usage is TRBJ2-7; D may match TRBD1 or TRBD2 (5 bases each). The V gene's germline CDR1 is MGHRA and CDR2 YSYEKL. V was trimmed by 4 bases and J by 0 bases, leaving 16 bases between them. This CDR3 is 16 amino acids long.

This rearrangement joins TRBV5-6 to TRBJ2-3; D is uncertain. The CDR3 spans 11 residues. Germline CDR1 SGHDT, CDR2 YYEEEE. Trimming left V 7 bases short and J 6 bases short, with 9 bases between. The CDR3 DNA follows: TGTGCCAGCCACGGTTACGATACGCAGTATTTT. Translated: CASHGYDTQYF.

V usage is TRBV28 and J usage is TRBJ2-4; D unresolved. V lost 2 bases and J 0 bases, leaving 11 bases between the germline ends. Germline V gene lookup returns CDR1 MDHEN and CDR2 SYDVKM. CDR3 length equals 16 residues. The CDR3 DNA sequence: TGTGCCAGCAGTTTAACTCTCGAAAGAGCCAAAAACATTCAGTACTTC. It translates to CASSLTLERAKNIQYF.

The V gene is TRBV18, the J gene TRBJ2-2; possible D gene TRBD1, 5 bases. Germline CDR1 KGHSH, CDR2 LQKENI. This CDR3 spans 14 amino acids. Between the trimmed V and J ends, which lost 5 bases and 3 bases, there was a span of 10 bases. The CDR3 sequence: CASSVHRYTGELFF. CDR3 DNA: TGTGCCAGCTCAGTTCACAGGTACACCGGGGAGCTGTTTTTT.

The chain is built from TRBV5-6 and TRBJ1-3; D call uncertain. The CDR3 runs 15 residues. In germline, CDR1 is SGHDT, CDR2 YYEEEE. The V gene lost 4 bases and the J gene lost 0 bases, with 11 bases spanning the gap. The CDR3 coding sequence is TGTGCCAGCAGCCACAGCGGGTACTCTGGAAACACCATATATTTT. Translated: CASSHSGYSGNTIYF.

J is TRBJ2-2 and V is TRBV11-2, with TRBD2 matching 11 bases. The J segment lost 5 bases and the V segment lost 4 bases, leaving 3 bases of the junction unmatched. Germline V CDR1 and CDR2: SGHAT, FQNNGV. This CDR3 has 15 residues. Here the CDR3 reads CASSSSSGRTGELFF. The DNA for the CDR3 is TGTGCCAGCAGCTCCTCTAGCGGGAGGACCGGGGAGCTGTTTTTT. Based on the CDR3 plus reference TRBV11-2 and TRBJ2-2, the full variable domain is EAGVAQSPRYKIIEKRQSVAFWCNPISGHATLYWYQQILGQGPKLLIQFQNNGVVDDSQLPKDRFSAERLKGVDSTLKIQPAKLEDSAVYLCASSSSSGRTGELFFGEGSRLTVL.

The rearrangement joins TRBV10-1 to TRBJ1-1; D ambiguous. Germline CDR1 and CDR2: WNHNN and SYGVQD (reference sequence). V lost 6 bases and J lost 3, with 14 bases in between. The CDR3 is 14 amino acids. The CDR3 DNA follows: TGCGCCAGCAGCGCTGACGGGGTGTACACTGAAGCTTTCTTT. This encodes CASSADGVYTEAFF.

The genes are TRBV21-1 and TRBJ2-3; the table calls TRBD1, which could not be checked here. TRBV21-1 is a recognized pseudogene. The CDR3 totals 17 residues. The CDR3 DNA follows: TGTGCCAGCAGCACCCGGGACGGGATCGCGAGGGGGGATACGCAGTATTTT. Protein sequence: CASSTRDGIARGDTQYF.

The sample holds a few counts of this clone. The V gene is TRBV13, the J gene TRBJ1-1, with D possibly TRBD1 on 5 matching bases. Trimming took 0 bases from V and 0 from J, leaving 11 bases between them. CDR1 is PRHDT, CDR2 FYEKMQ, per germline (reference sequence). This CDR3 spans 16 amino acids. The CDR3 nucleotides read TGTGCCAGCAGCTTAGGGACAGCCATCATGAACACTGAAGCTTTCTTT. It yields the protein CASSLGTAIMNTEAFF.

This clone was detected once. The chain's CDR3 is CASSVTGTPNTEAFF. CDR3 sequence (DNA): TGTGCCAGCAGCGTGACAGGGACTCCGAACACTGAAGCTTTCTTT. The chain is built from TRBV9 and TRBJ1-1, with TRBD1 identical over 7 bases. The CDR3 covers 15 residues. Germline V gene data show CDR1 as SGDLS and CDR2 as YYNGEE. V shed 2 bases, J shed 1 base, and the junction held 5 bases outside the gene matches. Combining the CDR3 with reference TRBV9 and TRBJ1-1 gives the whole variable domain DSGVTQTPKHLITATGQRVTLRCSPRSGDLSVYWYQQSLDQGLQFLIQYYNGEERAKGNILERFSAQQFPDLHSELNLSSLELGDSALYFCASSVTGTPNTEAFFGQGTRLTVV.